The sequence of this TCR beta chain was determined in a study of naive and memory T cell subsets (dated by TCRdb to between 2016 and 2019). Background on the whole study: In the figure summarizing the skin biopsy and whole blood samples, approximately 10 blood donors, 7 tuberculin skin test biopsies and 3 saline control biopsies were reported. Skin biopsies were taken from tuberculin skin test sites or from saline-injected control sites and were processed for RNA extraction as described before. Usually PCR2 was run as a SYBR Green qPCR and stopped at a set threshold, although low-input samples could use end-point PCR (approximately 6 cycles) instead.

Taken from cysteine to phenylalanine, the CDR3 has 12 residues. This entry keeps only the CDR3 DNA: 36 bases, framed from base 1. Per the germline V gene, MDHEN is the CDR1 and SYDVKM is the CDR2. The trim is 10 bases for V and 0 bases for J, with a gap of 9 bases between the germline ends. Explained via the paper, the treatment or condition label denotes: skin biopsy from saline-injected control site (resident skin T cells). Total RNA, without cell sorting, was DNase treated with RQ1 DNase before reverse transcription, targeting roughly 1 to 1000 ng input. The study reported a robust and sensitive protocol to amplify, sequence and analyze TCRs, based on 3' ligation of a UMI-containing oligonucleotide to TCR cDNA. To sample the resident skin T cell population, biopsies were taken from skin sites injected with saline. Libraries were prepared from skin biopsies and whole blood so that pipeline robustness could be tested in samples in which T cells form a minority population.

Study-level results and caveats: TCR sequences were reportedly obtained from both types of skin biopsy, with many more TCRs found at tuberculin skin test sites. Details of skin biopsy collection and RNA processing were not given in the paper but were referenced to earlier studies. The RNA-based method was acknowledged to be potentially sensitive to changes in TCR transcripts with T cell activation and differentiation.

The library relied on UMI-ligation and nested PCR. The ligated cDNA was amplified by four rounds of PCR, in which nested alpha and beta constant region primers were used together with the SP2 primer. TCR RNA was reverse transcribed with SuperScript IV using alpha and beta constant region primers for the blood and skin samples. Using T4 RNA ligase 1, an oligonucleotide carrying both the Illumina SP2 primer and a UMI was ligated onto the 3' end of the cDNA. To prevent hairpin formation, the 12-nucleotide UMI was made up of two random hexamers with an eight-base spacer between them. From the second PCR onward, the TCR alpha and beta chain libraries were handled separately, and dual indexing was used for multiplexing. After pooling, the indexed libraries were analyzed by capillary electrophoresis and sequenced on either an Illumina MiSeq or NextSeq. To boost base diversity and improve cluster recognition, PhiX DNA at 5-7% was spiked into the libraries. In the original analysis: Demultiplexor took UMIs from read 2, joined the UMIs to the TCR sequence from read 1, and separated reads according to sample indices. V and J genes and V-J junctions were identified by Decombinator, and each TCR was assigned a five-part identifier that included V and J deletions. UMIs were used by Collapsinator to correct sequencing errors and PCR amplification heterogeneity, so that a UMI-based abundance was obtained for each TCR. Identifiers were converted to nucleotide sequence by CDR3Translator and translated to amino acids, and CDR3 regions were extracted on the basis of terminal motifs. After normalization to the amount of input RNA, the error-corrected alpha and beta TCR counts from blood and from skin were compared. TCRdb cleaned the public reads at Q25 with fastp, built clones with MiXCR and kept in-frame beta chains. CDR3 protein duplicates are merged, each entry listing the most common genes and DNA. The V and J calls were not made by the authors but by TCRdb's processing. The sample includes around 2,000 distinct CDR3 sequences, with around 4.1% observed a single time. The top ten hold approximately 19% of the sample.

This clonotype counts as medium-sized (0.01 to 0.1%). No cognate antigen has been identified for it. No clone much larger than this one lies a single base away; base qualities are absent. Sequenced material: skin, taken from a saline injection site in the skin. The source of this sequence is an adult in good health. This receptor chain uses TRBV28 and TRBJ1-2; the D gene remains uncertain. In nucleotide form, the sequence is TGTGCCACCTCCCGCGCTAACTATGGCTACACCTTC. Its coded protein is CATSRANYGYTF.